This TCR beta chain was documented in a study of response to subunit inactivated influenza vaccine (dated by TCRdb to 2016 to 2019). About the investigation overall: To follow how T cells responded to a trivalent subunit inactivated influenza vaccine, the researchers relied on deep quantitative profiling of the T cell receptor repertoire.

This clonotype was seen repeatedly, ten times or more. Its antigen has not been determined. No qualities accompany the bases; no much larger clone lies one base away. Preparation of the library involved RT-PCR. Sequenced using an Illumina HiSeq 2500. TCRdb applied fastp at Q25 and MiXCR to the public reads, then kept only in-frame beta chains. Entries that share a CDR3 protein sequence are merged under the most common genes and DNA. The sample profile shows roughly 570,000 distinct CDR3 sequences; 13% of them were found once. Clones ranked in the top ten supply under 15% of the sample. The CDR3 measures 15 amino acids from cysteine to phenylalanine. CDR3 DNA is the only sequence kept; it has 45 bases, read in frame from the first base. From V the trimming removes 6 bases and from J it removes 5 bases, while the gene matches leave 11 bases of the junction unaccounted for. The germline V gene gives CDR1 as MNHNS and CDR2 as SASEGT.

The paper's findings and limits, for the study overall: The authors proposed that each seasonal influenza vaccination may bring in only a limited number of new T cells.

The sample's time point label, in plain terms: approximately 47 days after influenza vaccine administration. The sample in question was PBMCs from blood, obtained roughly 46 days after vaccination. Recombination connected TRBV6-1 to TRBJ2-5; 8 middle bases align to TRBD2. This clonotype originated in a man aged 45-60 years who received an inactivated influenza vaccine. Donor details come from another sample of the same person, matched by shared clones. CDR3 reads: CASSPPREGLETQYF. The DNA reads TGTGCCAGCAGCCCCCCTCGGGAGGGCTTGGAGACCCAGTACTTC.